This T cell receptor (beta chain) originates from a study of T cell repertoires in cytomegalovirus infection. The overall study: CMV infection and matching HLA type were both indicated by public TCR beta signatures.

TCRdb re-analysed the reads in MiXCR, keeping a single row per CDR3 protein. There are about 130,000 distinct CDR3 sequences in the sample; 20% to 30% occur only once, and about 37% lies in the top ten. CDR1 is DFQATT, CDR2 SNEGSKA, per germline (reference sequence). CDR3 length: 13 amino acids. Trimming took 4 bases from V and 5 from J; bases not matched to a gene: 3. Study-level results: Ex vivo responses were dominated by HLA-C-restricted CMV-specific TCR beta clonotypes.

With regard to this clonotype: Antigen specificity is unknown.

The sequence was obtained from a human donor in good health (CMV status not recorded). Some clones in this sample may be carry-over from other donors' samples. The sample comprised PBMCs, sequenced either directly or after in vitro stimulation (not recorded which). The chain is built from TRBV20-1 and TRBJ1-4, with 8 bases fitting TRBD1. CDR3 loop: CSATGGGNEKLFF. The CDR3 region has the DNA TGCAGTGCTACAGGGGGCGGAAATGAAAAACTGTTTTTT.